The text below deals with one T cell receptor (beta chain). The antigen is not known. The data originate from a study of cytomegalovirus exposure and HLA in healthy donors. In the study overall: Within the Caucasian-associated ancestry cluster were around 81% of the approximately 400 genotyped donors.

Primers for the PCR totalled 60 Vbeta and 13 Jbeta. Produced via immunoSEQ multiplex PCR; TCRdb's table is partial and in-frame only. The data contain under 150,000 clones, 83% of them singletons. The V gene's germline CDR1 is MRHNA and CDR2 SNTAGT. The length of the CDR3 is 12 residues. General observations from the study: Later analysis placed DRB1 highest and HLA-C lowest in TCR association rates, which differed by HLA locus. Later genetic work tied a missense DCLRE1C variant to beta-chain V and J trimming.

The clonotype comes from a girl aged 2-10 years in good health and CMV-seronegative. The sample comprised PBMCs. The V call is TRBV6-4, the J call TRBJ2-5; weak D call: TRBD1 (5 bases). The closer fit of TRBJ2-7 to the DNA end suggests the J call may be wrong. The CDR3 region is CASSGRAHEQYF. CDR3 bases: TGTGCCAGCTCCGGCAGGGCCCACGAGCAGTACTTC.